This T cell receptor (beta chain) was identified in a study of T cell responses to AZD1222 COVID-19 vaccine. The wider study: Samples with a second dose at about 4 or about 12 weeks were pooled together. Study-wide results and limits: Spike-specific TCR breadth and depth grew following two AZD1222 doses.

The data were produced by immunoSEQ multiplex PCR, yet TCRdb's version contains in-frame clones alone and is incomplete. The sample lists 65,000 to 85,000 clones, 88% occurring once. Of note for this clone: Its specificity is unknown.

The CDR3 consists of 15 residues. After removal of 2 bases from V and 2 bases from J, the junction contained 4 bases not matched to a gene. Germline CDR1 reads KGHSH; CDR2 reads LQKENI. The clonotype originates from an adult in good health. Sequencing was performed on peripheral blood, taken on day 0 of AZD1222 vaccination. The rearrangement links TRBV18 to TRBJ2-7; 9 bases align to TRBD2. CDR3 amino acids: CASSPSAGGAYEQYF. The CDR3 bases are TGTGCCAGCTCACCATCGGCGGGAGGGGCCTACGAGCAGTACTTC.